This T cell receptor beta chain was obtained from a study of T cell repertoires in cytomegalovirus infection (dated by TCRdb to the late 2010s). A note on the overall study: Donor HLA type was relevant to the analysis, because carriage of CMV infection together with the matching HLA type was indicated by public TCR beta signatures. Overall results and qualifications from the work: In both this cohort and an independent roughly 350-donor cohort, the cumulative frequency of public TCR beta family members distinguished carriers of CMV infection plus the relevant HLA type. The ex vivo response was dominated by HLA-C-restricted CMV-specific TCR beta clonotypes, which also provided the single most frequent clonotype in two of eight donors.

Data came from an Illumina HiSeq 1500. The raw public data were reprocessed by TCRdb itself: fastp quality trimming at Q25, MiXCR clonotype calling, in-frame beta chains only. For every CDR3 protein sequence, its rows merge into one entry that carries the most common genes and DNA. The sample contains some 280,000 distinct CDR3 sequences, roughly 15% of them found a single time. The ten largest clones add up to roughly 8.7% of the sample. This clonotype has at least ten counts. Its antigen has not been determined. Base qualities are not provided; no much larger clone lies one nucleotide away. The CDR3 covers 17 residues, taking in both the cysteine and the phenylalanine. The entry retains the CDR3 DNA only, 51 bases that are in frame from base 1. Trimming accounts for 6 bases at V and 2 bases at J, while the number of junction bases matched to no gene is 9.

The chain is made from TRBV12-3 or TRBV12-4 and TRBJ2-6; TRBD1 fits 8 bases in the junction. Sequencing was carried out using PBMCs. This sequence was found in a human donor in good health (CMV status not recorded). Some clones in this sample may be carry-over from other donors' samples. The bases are TGTGCCAGCAGCCCCGACAGGGGTTACACTGGGGCCAACGTCCTGACTTTC. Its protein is CASSPDRGYTGANVLTF.